Listed here are 25 T cell receptor beta chains from one sample, sequenced in a study of OX40 agonist ivuxolimab in advanced cancers. Sequencing was performed with immunoSEQ multiplex PCR; in TCRdb, only in-frame clones are kept and a portion is missing. The sample lists over 150,000 clones; approximately 94% were seen once. Sequenced material: CD4+ or CD8+ T cells sorted from blood, taken in a trial of the OX40 agonist ivuxolimab. The receptors were gathered from an adult with an advanced solid tumor such as melanoma, head and neck, liver or kidney cancer.

The chain combines TRBV14 with TRBJ2-3; D not resolved. The ends were cut back, 0 bases at V and 9 bases at J, with 16 bases in the middle. The CDR3 runs to 15 residues. CDR1 SGHDN and CDR2 FVKESK come from the germline V gene. CDR3 coding DNA: TGTGCCAGCAGCCAAGATTTTTCCCCCAGCTTAACGCAGTATTTT. This codes for CASSQDFSPSLTQYF.

Points on this clone: Other DNA sequences within the sample encode an identical CDR3. The rearrangement uses TRBV7-9 and TRBJ1-1, with TRBD1 matching over 7 bases. Trimming removed 5 bases from V and 5 bases from J; junction bases left unmatched: 5. CDR3 length equals 13 residues. Germline V gene lookup returns CDR1 SEHNR and CDR2 FQNEAQ (reference sequence). CDR3 in amino acids: CASSRQGGTEAFF. The CDR3 DNA follows: TGTGCCAGCAGCCGACAGGGAGGGACTGAAGCTTTCTTT.

The V and J genes are TRBV28 and TRBJ1-6, with a weak D call TRBD1 (5 bases). With 4 bases removed from V and 6 bases from J, the gap between germline ends came to 22 bases. The V gene's germline CDR1 is MDHEN and CDR2 SYDVKM. The CDR3 contains 18 residues. This chain's CDR3 is CASSWHPGFNGGNSPLHF. In DNA, the CDR3 is TGTGCCAGCAGTTGGCACCCGGGATTCAACGGGGGTAATTCACCCCTCCACTTT.

The rearrangement links TRBV11-3 to TRBJ2-2; 7 bases are shared with TRBD1. The CDR3 totals 15 residues. Germline V gives CDR1 SGHNT, CDR2 YENEEA. J lost 0 bases, V lost 5 bases, and 3 bases had no gene match. The CDR3 coding sequence is TGTGCCAGCAGCGAACAGGGGACGAACACCGGGGAGCTGTTTTTT. This gives the protein CASSEQGTNTGELFF.

This clone has just one count. The J gene is TRBJ2-3, the V gene TRBV18; a possible D gene is TRBD2 (7 bases). The ends were cut back, 7 bases at V and 2 bases at J, with 10 bases in the middle. CDR1 is KGHSH, CDR2 LQKENI, per germline. This CDR3 has 13 amino acids. CDR3 sequence: CASLRGPTDTQYF. Written as DNA, the CDR3 is TGTGCCAGCTTGCGGGGGCCCACAGATACGCAGTATTTT.

About this clone itself: One junction end does not reproduce the germline sequence, and a read error may be involved. The chain links TRBV11-2 to TRBJ1-2; the match to TRBD1 covers 10 bases. Looked up from germline, CDR1 is SGHAT and CDR2 is FQNNGV. The CDR3 extends over 17 amino acids. CDR3 sequence (DNA): TGTGCCAGCAGCTCTCTCTTACGACAGGGGGCTAAGTATGGCTACACCTTC. Its translation is CASSSLLRQGAKYGYTF. The whole variable domain, remainder taken from reference TRBV11-2 and TRBJ1-2, is EAGVAQSPRYKIIEKRQSVAFWCNPISGHATLYWYQQILGQGPKLLIQFQNNGVVDDSQLPKDRFSAERLKGVDSTLKIQPAKLEDSAVYLCASSSLLRQGAKYGYTFGSGTRLTVV.

The J gene is TRBJ2-3, the V gene TRBV19; D assignment may be TRBD1 or TRBD2 (5 bases each). V gave up 5 bases and J gave up 5 bases, with 17 bases separating them. The CDR3 is 15 residues long. CDR1 and CDR2 (germline): LNHDA, SQIVND (reference sequence). CDR3 coding DNA: TGTGCCAGTAGTCACGGGGCAGAATCGGGAGATACGCAGTATTTT. Protein product: CASSHGAESGDTQYF.

The chain joins TRBV28 to TRBJ2-3; 7 bases fit TRBD1. The CDR3 spans 12 residues. The V and J ends lost 6 bases and 7 bases, in that order; junction bases with no gene match: 4. The germline CDR1 and CDR2 sequences are MDHEN and SYDVKM. The CDR3 DNA is TGTGCCAGCAGCCAACAGGGGCATACGCAGTATTTT. This sequence encodes CASSQQGHTQYF.

V usage is TRBV5-1 and J usage is TRBJ2-5; a weak D match, TRBD1 (5 bases). Per the germline V gene, CDR1 is SGHRS and CDR2 is YFSETQ. This CDR3 is built from 13 residues. Trimming took off 2 bases at V and 1 base at J, with 6 bases between the two ends. The CDR3 sequence: CASSFDSQETQYF. CDR3 DNA: TGCGCCAGCAGCTTCGACAGCCAAGAGACCCAGTACTTC. The full variable domain, in which reference TRBV5-1 and TRBJ2-5 provide the parts outside the CDR3, is KAGVTQTPRYLIKTRGQQVTLSCSPISGHRSVSWYQQTPGQGLQFLFEYFSETQRNKGNFPGRFSGRQFSNSRSEMNVSTLELGDSALYLCASSFDSQETQYFGPGTRLLVL.

This chain connects TRBV11-2 to TRBJ1-3; 8 bases are shared with TRBD1. The CDR3 loop spans 15 amino acids. CDR1 and CDR2 (germline): SGHAT, FQNNGV. V was pared by 4 bases and J by 2 bases, with 4 bases of the junction left unmatched. The CDR3 sequence is CASSYTGGTGNTIYF. CDR3 DNA: TGTGCCAGCAGCTATACAGGGGGGACTGGAAACACCATATATTTT.

The chain uses TRBV6-6 and TRBJ1-1; no reliable D call. V lost 4 bases and J lost 0, with 6 bases in between. Germline V lookup: CDR1 MNHNY, CDR2 SVGAGI (reference sequence). CDR3 length equals 13 residues. The CDR3 sequence is CASSSGLNTEAFF. CDR3 DNA: TGTGCCAGCAGTTCTGGGCTGAACACTGAAGCTTTCTTT.

The chain links TRBV6-5 to TRBJ1-6; D not resolved. With 1 base removed from V and 10 bases from J, the gap between germline ends came to 8 bases. Germline CDR1 reads MNHEY; CDR2 reads SVGAGI. The CDR3 consists of 13 residues. For the CDR3, the DNA is TGTGCCAGCAGTTACTGGAGGAACTCACCCCTCCACTTT. Its protein product is CASSYWRNSPLHF.

The chain employs TRBV5-4 and TRBJ2-7; D is perhaps TRBD2 (7 bases). The CDR3 is 15 amino acids. The germline V and J ends were trimmed by 4 bases and 2 bases, with 16 bases remaining between them. In germline, CDR1 is SGHNT, CDR2 YYREEE (reference sequence). This CDR3 is CASSPRRGQTYEQYF. The CDR3 bases are TGTGCCAGCAGCCCCCGGCGGGGGCAAACCTACGAGCAGTACTTC.

The V call is TRBV7-9, the J call TRBJ2-5, with 7 bases matching TRBD1. The CDR3 extends over 13 amino acids. J lost 7 bases, V lost 4 bases, and 6 bases had no gene match. The germline CDR1 and CDR2 sequences are SEHNR and FQNEAQ (reference sequence). Here the CDR3 DNA reads TGTGCCAGCAGCTCCGACAGGGTGGGGACCCAGTACTTC. Protein sequence: CASSSDRVGTQYF. Using reference TRBV7-9 and TRBJ2-5 for the parts outside the CDR3, the full variable domain is DTGVSQNPRHKITKRGQNVTFRCDPISEHNRLYWYRQTLGQGPEFLTYFQNEAQLEKSRLLSDRFSAERPKGSFSTLEIQRTEQGDSAMYLCASSSDRVGTQYFGPGTRLLVL.

The chain employs TRBV9 and TRBJ2-1, with 7 positions matching TRBD1. V shed 1 base and J 6 bases; nucleotides not matched to a gene: 10. This CDR3 region has 16 residues. The germline V gene has CDR1 SGDLS and CDR2 YYNGEE. In DNA, the CDR3 is TGTGCCAGCAGCGTATTGGGCAGGGGGTCGAGCAATGAGCAGTTCTTC. Translation gives CASSVLGRGSSNEQFF.

This clone appeared once. The chain employs TRBV28 and TRBJ2-3; tentatively, D is TRBD1 (5 bases). The CDR3 is 13 residues long. CDR1 is MDHEN, CDR2 SYDVKM, per germline. V lost 2 bases and J lost 9, with 12 bases in between. The CDR3 loop reads CASSLGQGGTQYF. CDR3 sequence (DNA): TGTGCCAGCAGTTTAGGGCAGGGCGGCACGCAGTATTTT.

This clone was counted between two and nine times. The genes are TRBV4-1 and TRBJ2-7; the match to TRBD1 covers 8 bases. CDR1 is MGHRA, CDR2 YSYEKL, per germline. V lost 3 bases to trimming and J lost 3 bases; unmatched junction nucleotides: 7. The CDR3 is made up of 15 amino acids. CDR3 region: CASSHGMTGVYEQYF. In DNA form, the CDR3 reads TGCGCCAGCAGCCACGGAATGACAGGGGTCTACGAGCAGTACTTC.

The V and J genes are TRBV6-5 and TRBJ1-2; the D gene is possibly TRBD1 (5 bases). The CDR3 consists of 14 residues. The V gene lost 2 bases and the J gene lost 8 bases, with 15 bases spanning the gap. The germline V gene has CDR1 MNHEY and CDR2 SVGAGI. The CDR3 region is CASSYGSGTKGYTF. DNA for the CDR3: TGTGCCAGCAGTTACGGTTCGGGGACTAAAGGCTACACCTTC.

This chain uses TRBV5-4 with TRBJ1-2; TRBD1 agrees at 9 bases. This CDR3 spans 13 amino acids. V shed 4 bases, J shed 6 bases, and the junction held 4 bases outside the gene matches. Germline V CDR1 and CDR2: SGHNT, YYREEE (reference sequence). The CDR3 sequence is CASSPTGGDGYTF. In DNA, the CDR3 is TGTGCCAGCAGCCCGACAGGGGGAGATGGCTACACCTTC.

The J gene is TRBJ1-4, the V gene TRBV5-6; no reliable D call. From germline, CDR1 is SGHDT and CDR2 YYEEEE. V was pared by 0 bases and J by 6 bases, with 3 bases between. CDR3 length equals 12 residues. For the CDR3, the DNA is TGTGCCAGCAGCTTGGAAGATGAAAAACTGTTTTTT. Protein: CASSLEDEKLFF.

The gene calls are TRBV29-1 and TRBJ1-5; no clear D. The germline gives CDR1 SQVTM, CDR2 ANQGSEA. Trimming pared 7 bases from V and 0 bases from J, leaving 7 bases between. CDR3 length equals 12 residues. The CDR3 region is CSASHSNQPQHF. For the CDR3, the DNA is TGCAGCGCCAGCCATAGCAATCAGCCCCAGCATTTT. The full variable domain, completed using reference TRBV29-1 and TRBJ1-5, is SAVISQKPSRDICQRGTSLTIQCQVDSQVTMMFWYRQQPGQSLTLIATANQGSEATYESGFVIDKFPISRPNLTFSTLTVSNMSPEDSSIYLCSASHSNQPQHFGDGTRLSIL.

The CDR3 nucleotides are TGTGCTAGTGGTTTGGCAAAGGGACAGGGTTGGGACACTGAAGCTTTCTTT. Amino acid sequence: CASGLAKGQGWDTEAFF. The rearrangement links TRBV12-5 to TRBJ1-1; 9 bases are a match to TRBD1. With V trimmed by 1 base and J by 3 bases, 9 bases remained unmatched. The length of the CDR3 is 17 residues. CDR1 and CDR2 from the germline V gene are LGHNT and FRNRAP.

This chain connects TRBV29-1 to TRBJ2-5; TRBD2 might be the D (5 bases). The V gene's germline CDR1 is SQVTM and CDR2 ANQGSEA. The length of the CDR3 is 14 residues. V was cut by 4 bases and J by 6 bases, with 18 bases left in between. The CDR3 loop reads CSVVLAPLGKTQYF. The CDR3 bases are TGCAGCGTTGTGCTAGCCCCCTTGGGGAAGACCCAGTACTTC.

The chain is built from TRBV5-5 and TRBJ2-3; the D gene could be TRBD1 or TRBD2 (5 bases each). This CDR3 has 13 residues. CDR1 is SGHKS, CDR2 YYEKEE, per germline (reference sequence). The germline V and J ends were trimmed by 0 bases and 8 bases, with 10 bases remaining between them. The CDR3 sequence: CASSLGERGTQYF. CDR3 DNA sequence: TGTGCCAGCAGCTTGGGGGAGAGGGGTACGCAGTATTTT.

This sequence joins TRBV10-3 and TRBJ1-3; D remains ambiguous. The CDR3 has 15 residues. Trimming stripped 5 bases from V and 0 bases from J, with 11 bases between. Germline V gives CDR1 ENHRY, CDR2 SYGVKD. The CDR3 loop reads CAISSSRSSGNTIYF. The CDR3 bases are TGTGCCATCAGTTCGTCCCGGAGCTCTGGAAACACCATATATTTT.